The 12 T cell receptor beta chains listed next were all sequenced from one sample in a study of blood T cell repertoires in COVID-19. TCRdb keeps only in-frame clones here, not all; method: immunoSEQ multiplex PCR. Among some 150,000 clones listed, about four fifths were seen once. The specimen was peripheral blood. The receptors come from a woman between 65 and 79 years old with acute or convalescent COVID-19.

To note about this clone: Other DNA sequences from this sample encode an identical CDR3 as well. This chain links TRBV27 with TRBJ2-2; D is unclear. V was clipped by 3 bases and J by 7 bases, with 6 bases between them. Looked up from germline, CDR1 is MNHEY and CDR2 is SMNVEV (reference sequence). The CDR3 has 12 residues. CDR3 in DNA: TGTGCCAGCAGTTTTAGAATCGGGGAGCTGTTTTTT. Translating gives CASSFRIGELFF.

The CDR3 reads CASSRDYLTDTQYF. Written as DNA, the CDR3 is TGTGCCAGCAGCCGGGACTACCTCACAGATACGCAGTATTTT. This chain connects TRBV3-1 (or the pseudogene TRBV3-2) to TRBJ2-3; 7 nucleotides line up with TRBD2. CDR1 LGHDT and CDR2 YNNKEL come from the germline V gene (reference sequence). J lost 2 bases, V lost 4 bases, and 3 bases had no gene match. CDR3 length: 14 amino acids.

The CDR3 reads CASSPLPPYEQYF. CDR3 DNA sequence: TGTGCCAGCAGTCCCCTCCCCCCCTACGAGCAGTACTTC. The rearrangement links TRBV28 to TRBJ2-7; D remains unclear. The CDR3 contains 13 residues. Trimming removed 5 bases from V and 2 bases from J, with 10 bases in between. Germline V CDR1 and CDR2: MDHEN, SYDVKM. Full variable domain (missing parts from reference TRBV28 and TRBJ2-7): DVKVTQSSRYLVKRTGEKVFLECVQDMDHENMFWYRQDPGLGLRLIYFSYDVKMKEKGDIPEGYSVSREKKERFSLILESASTNQTSMYLCASSPLPPYEQYFGPGTRLTVT.

The CDR3 protein is CASSQPGTALEQYF. CDR3 in DNA: TGTGCCAGCAGCCAACCCGGGACAGCGCTCGAGCAGTACTTC. The chain couples TRBV28 to TRBJ2-7; 7 nucleotides agree with TRBD1. With V trimmed by 6 bases and J by 6 bases, 11 bases remained unmatched. CDR1 and CDR2 from the germline V gene are MDHEN and SYDVKM. There are 14 residues in the CDR3.

The chain recombines TRBV2 with TRBJ1-3; D gene unclear. This CDR3 is 15 amino acids long. Germline assignment: CDR1 SNHLY and CDR2 FYNNEI. V was shortened by 2 bases and J by 0 bases, with 8 bases between the two germline ends. DNA for the CDR3: TGTGCCAGCAGTGAAAGGCAGGTCTCTGGAAACACCATATATTTT. Translating it yields CASSERQVSGNTIYF.

V gene TRBV4-3 combines with J gene TRBJ1-2; possibly TRBD1 for D (6 bases). Trimming removed 0 bases from V and 8 bases from J, with 16 bases in between. Germline lookup yields CDR1 LGHNA and CDR2 YSLEER. This CDR3 comprises 15 residues. CDR3 sequence: CASSQDSQGLSGYTF. For the CDR3, the DNA is TGCGCCAGCAGCCAAGATTCCCAGGGGCTTTCAGGCTACACCTTC.

The chain has TRBV28 and TRBJ1-4; TRBD1 agrees at 8 bases. The germline gives CDR1 MDHEN, CDR2 SYDVKM. The V gene end was trimmed by 6 bases and the J gene end by 8 bases; junction bases not matched to a gene: 11. The CDR3 runs to 15 residues. The CDR3 reads CASRGLRTGREKLFF. The CDR3 nucleotides are TGTGCCAGCAGAGGTCTCAGGACAGGGAGGGAAAAACTGTTTTTT.

This clone was seen only once. The rearrangement links TRBV7-2 to TRBJ2-5, with 8 bases that match TRBD2. The germline V gene has CDR1 SGHTA and CDR2 FQGNSA. Trimming at V came to 5 bases and at J to 1 base, leaving 12 bases not matched to a gene. The length of the CDR3 is 17 residues. In DNA, the CDR3 is TGTGCCAGCAGCCTCAGGGGTCTAGCGGGTTTCCAAGAGACCCAGTACTTC. Amino acid sequence: CASSLRGLAGFQETQYF. Full variable domain (outside the CDR3, taken from reference TRBV7-2 and TRBJ2-5): GAGVSQSPSNKVTEKGKDVELRCDPISGHTALYWYRQSLGQGLEFLIYFQGNSAPDKSGLPSDRFSAERTGGSVSTLTIQRTQQEDSAVYLCASSLRGLAGFQETQYFGPGTRLLVL.

The chain links TRBV28 to TRBJ1-3, with a tentative D call TRBD1 (5 bases). Germline V gene data show CDR1 as MDHEN and CDR2 as SYDVKM. The ends were cut back, 3 bases at V and 7 bases at J, with 10 bases in the middle. This CDR3 contains 13 residues. The CDR3 sequence is CASSFSRQNTIYF. The DNA for the CDR3 is TGTGCCAGCAGTTTCTCTAGACAGAACACCATATATTTT.

This chain connects TRBV10-2 to TRBJ1-2, with D possibly matching TRBD1 (5 bases). The CDR3 covers 13 residues. The germline gives CDR1 WSHSY, CDR2 SAAADI. Trimming took off 10 bases at V and 7 bases at J, with 19 bases between the two ends. CDR3 coding DNA: TGCGCCACCACATTACAGGCTGTGGGTGGCTACACCTTC. Amino acid sequence: CATTLQAVGGYTF.

This sequence joins TRBV28 and TRBJ2-3, with D perhaps TRBD1 (5 bases). Trimming stripped 10 bases from V and 1 base from J, with 12 bases between. The CDR3 loop spans 13 amino acids. Per germline, CDR1 MDHEN and CDR2 SYDVKM. The CDR3 loop is CATQGSGTDTQYF. CDR3 coding DNA: TGTGCCACCCAGGGTTCCGGCACAGATACGCAGTATTTT.

This clone was recorded many times. J is TRBJ2-7 and V is TRBV7-9; 8 nucleotides agree with TRBD2. The germline CDR1 and CDR2 sequences are SEHNR and FQNEAQ (reference sequence). V gave up 5 bases and J gave up 5 bases; unmatched junction bases: 8. The CDR3 runs to 14 residues. CDR3 bases: TGTGCCAGCAGCGTCGGGGGGGTTCAGCACGAGCAGTACTTC. Translating gives CASSVGGVQHEQYF.